This TCR beta chain was recorded in a study of T cells in Graves' hyperthyroidism and ophthalmopathy. This CDR3 has 14 residues. CDR1 is SGHTA and CDR2 is FQGTGA in the germline V gene. The source material, RNA transcripts, was used to amplify TCR beta CDR3 regions. Carried out on the TCR CDR3, a first-round RT-PCR used the HTBI primer set. TCRdb recomputed calls from the multiplex PCR reads with MiXCR, one row per CDR3 protein. The sample gives 750,000 to 900,000 distinct CDR3 sequences, over 35% of which show up once; over 8% is in the top ten. Notes on this clonotype: Compared with germline, one end of the junction differs, possibly owing to a read error.

The V gene is TRBV7-3, the J gene TRBJ2-5; D tentatively reads TRBD1 or TRBD2 (5 bases each). The clonotype comes from a man aged 18 to 30 with Graves' hyperthyroidism. Specimen: blood. The CDR3 protein is CASSLGERGGTQYF. CDR3 DNA sequence: TGCGCCAGCAGCCTTGGGGAGAGGGGCGGGACCCAGTACTTC.